The 17 T cell receptor beta chains below were found in one sample sequenced in a study of T cell responses to AZD1222 COVID-19 vaccine. The assay was immunoSEQ multiplex PCR, and TCRdb's table has in-frame clones only and misses some. The data hold 200,000 or so clones, with more than 75% observed a single time. This specimen was peripheral blood, taken on day 0 of MenACWY control vaccination. The receptors stem from an adult in good health.

V gene TRBV7-8 combines with J gene TRBJ2-2, with 11 positions matching TRBD2. V was pared by 4 bases and J by 0 bases, with 1 base of the junction left unmatched. The germline gives CDR1 SGHVS, CDR2 FQNEAQ. The CDR3 sequence is 16 residues long. CDR3 nucleotide sequence: TGTGCCAGCAGCTCACTAGCGGGGGCGAACACCGGGGAGCTGTTTTTT. This translates into CASSSLAGANTGELFF. The entire variable domain, with the rest obtained from reference TRBV7-8 and TRBJ2-2, is as follows: GAGVSQSPRYKVAKRGQDVALRCDPISGHVSLFWYQQALGQGPEFLTYFQNEAQLDKSGLPSDRFFAERPEGSVSTLKIQRTQQEDSAVYLCASSSLAGANTGELFFGEGSRLTVL.

This chain connects TRBV6-1 to TRBJ2-5; D call uncertain. The CDR3 extends over 15 amino acids. Germline loops: CDR1 MNHNS, CDR2 SASEGT. Trimming stripped 5 bases from V and 3 bases from J, with 16 bases between. The CDR3 bases are TGTGCCAGCAGTTCCCCGATGGGCCTTAAAGAGACCCAGTACTTC. Residues: CASSSPMGLKETQYF.

Comment on this clone: A read error may account for a junction end that differs from germline. The V gene is TRBV7-7, the J gene TRBJ2-2; D not resolved. Per the germline V gene, CDR1 is SSHAT and CDR2 is FNYEAQ (reference sequence). The CDR3 runs 16 residues. The CDR3 nucleotides are TGTGCTAGCAGCTTGTCGTCTCCTTCGAACACCGGGGAGCTGTTTTTT. It is translated as CASSLSSPSNTGELFF.

The DNA for the CDR3 is TGTGCCAGCAGTTTATTAATCCGACAGGGTTGGGATAGAGCGGGGACTAACACCGGGGAGCTGTTTTTT. Amino acid sequence: CASSLLIRQGWDRAGTNTGELFF. This chain connects TRBV28 to TRBJ2-2; D is possibly TRBD1 or TRBD2 (7 bases each). Germline V gene lookup returns CDR1 MDHEN and CDR2 SYDVKM. The CDR3 spans 23 residues. V was cut by 1 base and J by 2 bases, with 32 bases left in between.

CDR3: CASSQGQGTDTEQFF. Here the CDR3 DNA reads TGTGCCAGCAGTCAAGGACAGGGGACCGACACTGAGCAGTTCTTC. The V call is TRBV28, the J call TRBJ2-1; 9 bases are shared with TRBD1. The germline V gene encodes CDR1 MDHEN and CDR2 SYDVKM. V was clipped by 5 bases and J by 9 bases; unmatched bases: 11. The CDR3 length is 15 residues.

The rearrangement links TRBV19 to TRBJ2-1; 8 bases align to TRBD2. In germline, CDR1 is LNHDA, CDR2 SQIVND (reference sequence). CDR3 length equals 14 residues. The V and J ends lost 4 bases and 4 bases, in that order; junction bases with no gene match: 3. CDR3 nucleotides: TGTGCCAGTAGTAAGCGGGGGCTTTACAATGAGCAGTTCTTC. Its protein product is CASSKRGLYNEQFF. The full variable domain, in which reference TRBV19 and TRBJ2-1 provide the parts outside the CDR3, is DGGITQSPKYLFRKEGQNVTLSCEQNLNHDAMYWYRQDPGQGLRLIYYSQIVNDFQKGDIAEGYSVSREKKESFPLTVTSAQKNPTAFYLCASSKRGLYNEQFFGPGTRLTVL.

The chain couples TRBV9 to TRBJ2-1; no firm D call. Germline V gene sequence: CDR1 SGDLS, CDR2 YYNGEE. Trimming took off 0 bases at V and 4 bases at J, with 8 bases between the two ends. The CDR3 runs to 14 residues. The CDR3 loop reads CASSVALDYNEQFF. The CDR3 bases are TGTGCCAGCAGCGTAGCTCTGGATTACAATGAGCAGTTCTTC.

V and J are TRBV9 and TRBJ2-2, with 13 bases lining up with TRBD2. J lost 7 bases, V lost 4 bases, and 7 bases had no gene match. This CDR3 comprises 16 residues. Germline CDR1 reads SGDLS; CDR2 reads YYNGEE. In nucleotides, the CDR3 is TGTGCCAGCAGCCTTACTAGCGGGGGGGCCAACGGGGAGCTGTTTTTT. This gives the protein CASSLTSGGANGELFF.

This clone was seen only a few times. The gene calls are TRBV10-3 and TRBJ1-1; D may be TRBD1 (5 bases). V shed 8 bases and J shed 1 base, with 8 bases lying between them. This CDR3 is built from 12 residues. The germline gives CDR1 ENHRY, CDR2 SYGVKD. CDR3 bases: TGTGCCATCCGGGGGGAGAACACTGAAGCTTTCTTT. Amino acids: CAIRGENTEAFF.

The chain employs TRBV24-1 and TRBJ1-2; 7 nucleotides align to TRBD1. CDR1 KGHDR and CDR2 SFDVKD come from the germline V gene. Trimming at V came to 4 bases and at J to 8 bases, leaving 15 bases not matched to a gene. The CDR3 extends over 16 amino acids. CDR3 region: CATSEPGTAPGKGYTF. The CDR3 nucleotides read TGTGCCACCAGTGAACCCGGGACAGCGCCCGGGAAAGGCTACACCTTC.

V usage is TRBV6-2 or TRBV6-3 and J usage is TRBJ1-2, with D possibly TRBD1 on 5 matching bases. The V gene lost 0 bases and the J gene lost 5 bases, with 16 bases spanning the gap. Germline CDR1 and CDR2: MNHEY and SVGEGT. The CDR3 extends over 16 amino acids. The CDR3 loop is CASSYSPNRQHYGYTF. For the CDR3, the DNA is TGTGCCAGCAGTTACTCACCGAACAGGCAACATTATGGCTACACCTTC.

This clone was observed a single time. This chain joins TRBV2 and TRBJ1-2, with 7 bases lining up with TRBD1. The CDR3 is 12 amino acids. Germline CDR1 is SNHLY and CDR2 is FYNNEI. Trimming removed 6 bases from V and 8 bases from J; junction bases left unmatched: 6. The CDR3 DNA reads TGTGCCAGCAGCACAGGGGACCGGGGCTACACCTTC. It codes for CASSTGDRGYTF.

The chain's CDR3 is CASRVMGQPNTEAFF. CDR3 sequence (DNA): TGTGCCAGCAGAGTAATGGGACAGCCGAACACTGAAGCTTTCTTT. The rearrangement links TRBV6-4 to TRBJ1-1; TRBD1 agrees at 7 bases. V was pared by 6 bases and J by 1 base, with 8 bases of the junction left unmatched. Germline CDR1 reads MRHNA; CDR2 reads SNTAGT. CDR3 size: 15 residues.

The chain is built from TRBV10-3 and TRBJ1-4; D is possibly TRBD1 (5 bases). V lost 2 bases to trimming and J lost 8 bases, with 12 bases between them. The CDR3 consists of 14 residues. Germline CDR1 and CDR2: ENHRY and SYGVKD. CDR3 DNA sequence: TGTGCCATCAGTGAGGACAGAGGTTGGGAAAAACTGTTTTTT. Translating gives CAISEDRGWEKLFF.

The chain has TRBV5-1 and TRBJ1-1; D is ambiguous. The CDR3 covers 13 residues. The V gene's germline CDR1 is SGHRS and CDR2 YFSETQ. V lost 2 bases and J 4 bases, leaving 9 bases between the germline ends. The CDR3 here is CASSFESATEAFF. CDR3 coding DNA: TGCGCCAGCAGCTTCGAGTCGGCCACTGAAGCTTTCTTT.

The chain is built from TRBV7-8 and TRBJ2-5; weak D call: TRBD2 (6 bases). The V end was cut by 2 bases, the J end by 5 bases, with 12 bases between. This CDR3 has 14 residues. Germline V gives CDR1 SGHVS, CDR2 FQNEAQ. The CDR3 DNA is TGTGCCAGCAGCTTACCGGGAGCTCGGGAGACCCAGTACTTC. It specifies CASSLPGARETQYF.

The V and J genes are TRBV11-1 and TRBJ2-7; D might be TRBD1 (6 bases). Deletions cut 5 bases from V and 4 bases from J, with 9 bases between. CDR1 is SGHAT and CDR2 is FQDESV in the germline V gene (reference sequence). The CDR3 loop spans 12 amino acids. CDR3 region: CASSPRGYEQYF. The CDR3 DNA follows: TGTGCCAGCAGCCCCAGGGGATACGAGCAGTACTTC.